Listed below are T cell receptor beta chains from one sample, sequenced in a study of regulatory T cells in long-lasting Graves disease. A single record per CDR3 protein comes from TCRdb applying MiXCR to the multiplex PCR reads. The top ten hold approximately 22% of the sample, which has hundreds of thousands of distinct CDR3 sequences, 15% to 18% seen once. The material sequenced was peripheral blood mononuclear cells (PBMCs), taken at new diagnosis, from a patient treated with antithyroid drugs. Source of these receptors: a female donor with Graves disease. CDR3s include the opening cysteine and the closing phenylalanine or tryptophan. D genes are given only for firm matches. Some rows mark clone size as missing; the rest say once, few, many or name a class of expanded clone.

TRBV12-3/TRBV12-4	many	-	TRBJ2-3	TGTGCCAGCAGCTCGGGGGGCACAGATACGCAGTATTTT	CASSSGGTDTQYF
TRBV27	many	TRBD1	TRBJ2-7	TGTGCCAGCAGTCCTCGACAGGGCCCCTACGAGCAGTACTTC	CASSPRQGPYEQYF
TRBV27	many	-	TRBJ1-5	TGTGCCAGCAGCCCGGAGGGGTGGGGCAGCCGCAATCAGCCCCAGCATTTT	CASSPEGWGSRNQPQHF
TRBV6-4	few	TRBD1	TRBJ1-5	TGTGCCAGCAGTTACTCTCGCTCCACAGGGGGTGCGAGCAATCAGCCCCAGCATTTT	CASSYSRSTGGASNQPQHF
TRBV7-9	many	-	TRBJ1-5	TGTGCCAGCAGTGGACGGGATTTATGGCCCCAGCATTTT	CASSGRDLWPQHF
TRBV6-5	many	TRBD2	TRBJ2-7	TGTGCCAGCAGTTACTCGATACCGAGACTAAGCGGGGGCTCCTACGAGCAGTACTTC	CASSYSIPRLSGGSYEQYF
TRBV9	many	TRBD1	TRBJ2-5	TGTGCCAGCAGCGGGTCCACGACAGGGGAGACCCAGTACTTC	CASSGSTTGETQYF
TRBV24-1	many	-	TRBJ1-1	TGTGCCACCACCTTACCCGGCACTGAAGCTTTCTTT	CATTLPGTEAFF
TRBV7-9	many	-	TRBJ2-7	TGTGCCAGCAGCTTAGCTGGACCGGTGGGGTACGAGCAGTACTTC	CASSLAGPVGYEQYF
TRBV7-8	many	-	TRBJ1-4	TGTGCCAGCAGCCCCTCGGAAGAAAAACTGTTTTTT	CASSPSEEKLFF
TRBV19	-	TRBD1	TRBJ1-2	TGTGCCAGTAGTTACGGGACAGGGGGCGACCTTAACTATGGCTACACCTTC	CASSYGTGGDLNYGYTF
TRBV28	-	-	TRBJ2-1	TGTGCCAGCAGTTTAGGGGGACGGGTTTACGAGCAGTTCTTC	CASSLGGRVYEQFF
TRBV28	-	TRBD2	TRBJ2-1	TGTGCCAGCAGTTCCCCAAGCGGGAGGGCCCTTGAGCAGTTCTTC	CASSSPSGRALEQFF
TRBV12-3/TRBV12-4	many	-	TRBJ1-3	TGTGCCAGCAGTTTAAGCGGGGACACCATATATTTT	CASSLSGDTIYF
TRBV12-3/TRBV12-4	many	-	TRBJ2-1	TGTGCCAGCAGTCCGGCTTCGATAGCCTCTGAGCAGTTCTTC	CASSPASIASEQFF
TRBV27	many	TRBD1	TRBJ1-6	TGTGCCAGCAGTAGTACCGGGACAGGGGCCGCTCGTCCACCAGCCCTCCACTTT	CASSSTGTGAARPPALHF
TRBV10-1	-	-	TRBJ1-1	TGCGCCAGCAGTGATGGCCCACCTCCCCCTGAAGCTTTCTTT	CASSDGPPPPEAFF
TRBV4-3	-	-	TRBJ2-2	TGCGCCAGCAGCCAAGATTGGGACGGGAGTGGCTACACCGGGGAGCTGTTTTTT	CASSQDWDGSGYTGELFF
TRBV6-5	many	-	TRBJ2-7	TGTGCCAGCAGTTACTCGAGCTTGGGAGTTGATCCCTACGAGCAGTACTTC	CASSYSSLGVDPYEQYF
TRBV6-1	many	-	TRBJ1-2	TGTGCCAGCAGAAGGTCGGCTAACTATGGCTACACCTTC	CASRRSANYGYTF
TRBV7-9	-	TRBD2	TRBJ2-7	TGTGCCACGGGACCACACCGGGACGATAAGCTCCTTGCGGGAGACGAGCAGTACTTC	CATGPHRDDKLLAGDEQYF
TRBV3-1	-	TRBD2	TRBJ2-5	TGTGCCAGCAGCCAAGATCCTCAAGCGGGGGAAGAGACCCAGTACTTC	CASSQDPQAGEETQYF
TRBV27	many	TRBD1	TRBJ1-1	TGTGCCAGCAGCCGGACAGGGCTCATTTCGGAAGCTTTCTTT	CASSRTGLISEAFF
TRBV6-1	few	-	TRBJ1-1	TGTGCCACCCTGCGGTCAGTCGGGTCTGAAGCTTTCTTT	CATLRSVGSEAFF
TRBV4-1	few	-	TRBJ1-2	TGCGCCAGCAGCCAAGTGCAGGGAGAATATGGCTACACCTTC	CASSQVQGEYGYTF
TRBV7-2	many	TRBD2	TRBJ2-3	TGTGCCAGCAGCTCTCAAGGACTAGTCCTGCCGCAGTATTTT	CASSSQGLVLPQYF
TRBV5-6	few	-	TRBJ1-3	TGTGCCAGCAGCCGTCTCTCTAGCTCTGGAAACACCATATATTTT	CASSRLSSSGNTIYF
TRBV24-1	many	TRBD1	TRBJ2-7	TGTGCCATCGCCCGGGACAGGAGCTCCTACGAGCAGTACTTC	CAIARDRSSYEQYF
TRBV11-2	many	-	TRBJ2-3	TGTGCCAGCAGCTTAAGGAGGGTAGCAGATACGCAGTATTTT	CASSLRRVADTQYF
TRBV6-1	few	-	TRBJ2-1	TGTGCCAGCAGCCGCCCCCTTACTAGCCCCAGCGCCTACAATGAGCAGTTCTTC	CASSRPLTSPSAYNEQFF
TRBV29-1	many	-	TRBJ1-1	TGCAGCGTTGATACCGAGAACACTGAAGCTTTCTTT	CSVDTENTEAFF
TRBV7-2	-	TRBD1	TRBJ1-5	TGTGCCAGCAGCCCCCGGGACAGGGGGCTTCAGCCCCAGCATTTT	CASSPRDRGLQPQHF
TRBV13	many	-	TRBJ2-2	TGTGCCAGCAGCTCCAGCGCCGGGGAGCTGTTTTTT	CASSSSAGELFF
TRBV20-1	many	TRBD1	TRBJ1-1	TGCAGTGCTAGAAGGACAGGGGCGCGGGACACTGAAGCTTTCTTT	CSARRTGARDTEAFF
TRBV6-2/TRBV6-3	many	-	TRBJ1-5	TGTGCCAGCAGGGGGCAGTATAGCAATCAGCCCCAGCATTTT	CASRGQYSNQPQHF
TRBV20-1	many	-	TRBJ2-3	TGCAGTGCTAGAAGACGAATAAGCACAGATACGCAGTATTTT	CSARRRISTDTQYF
TRBV3-1	-	-	TRBJ1-2	TGTGCCAGCAGCCAAGACGGGGGGGCGAACGACTATGGCTACACCTTC	CASSQDGGANDYGYTF